What follows is one T cell receptor beta chain and its context. Its antigen is unidentified. The CDR3 consists of 13 residues. From germline, CDR1 is DFQATT and CDR2 SNEGSKA (reference sequence). The data derive from a study of CD8+CD57+ T cells in acquired aplastic anemia. Across the study: DNA per sorted CD4+ or CD8+ sample ranged about 0.17 to 27.4 ug, averaging around 3.1 ug.

Genomic DNA templated the TCR beta VDJ and CDR3 profiling. TCRdb passed the reads through MiXCR, listing each CDR3 protein once. The sample records around 150,000 distinct CDR3 sequences, roughly 40% being singletons. Study-level findings and limits: Both patients and controls carried the same twenty-nine CD8+ CDR3 sequences. Patient and control CD8+ Simpson's diversity was not significantly different.

The material sequenced was sorted CD4+, CD8+, or CD8+CD57+ T cells (not recorded which) from PBMCs. This clonotype was sampled from a human donor in good health. The V call is TRBV20-1, the J call TRBJ1-2, with D maybe TRBD1 (6 bases). CDR3 in amino acids: CSSTGNQNYGYTF. In nucleotides, the CDR3 is TGCAGCAGCACAGGGAACCAGAACTATGGCTACACCTTC.